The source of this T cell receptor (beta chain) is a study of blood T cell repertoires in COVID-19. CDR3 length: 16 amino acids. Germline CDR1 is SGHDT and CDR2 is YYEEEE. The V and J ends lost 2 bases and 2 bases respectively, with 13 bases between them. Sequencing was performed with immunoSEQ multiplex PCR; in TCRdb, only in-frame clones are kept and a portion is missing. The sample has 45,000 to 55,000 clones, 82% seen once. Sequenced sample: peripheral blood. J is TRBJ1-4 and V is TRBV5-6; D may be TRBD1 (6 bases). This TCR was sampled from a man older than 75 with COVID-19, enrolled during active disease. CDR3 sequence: CASSLSGGATNEKLFF. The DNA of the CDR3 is TGTGCCAGCAGCTTATCTGGGGGCGCCACTAATGAAAAACTGTTTTTT.